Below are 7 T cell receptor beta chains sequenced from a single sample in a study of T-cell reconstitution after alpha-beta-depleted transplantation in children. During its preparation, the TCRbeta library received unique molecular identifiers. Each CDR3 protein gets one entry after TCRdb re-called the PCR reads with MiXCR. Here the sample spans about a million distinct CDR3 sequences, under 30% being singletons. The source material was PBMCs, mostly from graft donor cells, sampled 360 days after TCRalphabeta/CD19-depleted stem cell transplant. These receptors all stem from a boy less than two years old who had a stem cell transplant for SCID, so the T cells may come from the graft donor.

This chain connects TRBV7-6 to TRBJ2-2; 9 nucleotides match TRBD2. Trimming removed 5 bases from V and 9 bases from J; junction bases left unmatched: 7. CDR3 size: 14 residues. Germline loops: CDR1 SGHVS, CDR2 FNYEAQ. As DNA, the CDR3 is TGTGCCAGCAGCCCGAAGCGGGGGGCGTGGGAGCTGTTTTTT. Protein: CASSPKRGAWELFF. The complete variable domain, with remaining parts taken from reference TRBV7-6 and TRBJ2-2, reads GAGVSQSPRYKVTKRGQDVALRCDPISGHVSLYWYRQALGQGPEFLTYFNYEAQQDKSGLPNDRFSAERPEGSISTLTIQRTEQRDSAMYRCASSPKRGAWELFFGEGSRLTVL.

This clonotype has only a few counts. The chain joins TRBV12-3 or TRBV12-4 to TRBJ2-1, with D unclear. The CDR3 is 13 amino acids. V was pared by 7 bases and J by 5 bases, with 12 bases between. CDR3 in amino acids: CASTPTLHNEQFF. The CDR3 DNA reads TGTGCCAGCACCCCGACACTTCACAATGAGCAGTTCTTC.

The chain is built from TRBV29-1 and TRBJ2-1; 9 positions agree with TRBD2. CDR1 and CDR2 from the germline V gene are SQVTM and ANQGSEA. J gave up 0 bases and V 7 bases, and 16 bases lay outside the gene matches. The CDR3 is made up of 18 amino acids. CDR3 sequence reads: CSGNGTSRRISSYNEQFF. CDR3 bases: TGCAGCGGGAACGGGACTAGCCGACGAATAAGCTCCTACAATGAGCAGTTCTTC.

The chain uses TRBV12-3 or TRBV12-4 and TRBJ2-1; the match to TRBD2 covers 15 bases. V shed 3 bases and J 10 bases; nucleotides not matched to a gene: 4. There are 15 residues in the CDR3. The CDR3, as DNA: TGTGCCAGCAGTTTGGGACTAGCGGGGGGCGAAGAGCAGTTCTTC. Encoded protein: CASSLGLAGGEEQFF.

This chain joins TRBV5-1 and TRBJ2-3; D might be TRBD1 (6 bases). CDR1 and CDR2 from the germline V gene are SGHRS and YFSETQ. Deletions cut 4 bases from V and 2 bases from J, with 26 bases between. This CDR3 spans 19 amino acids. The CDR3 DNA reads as TGCGCCAGCAGCCTCCGCAAGATTCAAACAGGGACCCCCACAGATACGCAGTATTTT. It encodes CASSLRKIQTGTPTDTQYF.

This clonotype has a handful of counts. CDR3 in amino acids: CASSLIGGGKDTQYF. The CDR3 coding sequence is TGTGCCAGCAGCTTGATTGGCGGGGGGAAAGATACGCAGTATTTT. The chain is built from TRBV7-3 and TRBJ2-3; 8 positions agree with TRBD2. This CDR3 region has 15 residues. Germline V gene lookup returns CDR1 SGHTA and CDR2 FQGTGA. The junction had 7 bases not matched to a gene; V was cut back by 3 bases and J by 5 bases.

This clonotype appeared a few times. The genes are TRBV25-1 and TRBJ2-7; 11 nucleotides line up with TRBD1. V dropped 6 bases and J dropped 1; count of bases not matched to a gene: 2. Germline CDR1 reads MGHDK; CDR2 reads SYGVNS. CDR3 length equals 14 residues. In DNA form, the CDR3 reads TGTGCCAGCAGAGGACAGGGGGCTTCCTACGAGCAGTACTTC. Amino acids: CASRGQGASYEQYF.